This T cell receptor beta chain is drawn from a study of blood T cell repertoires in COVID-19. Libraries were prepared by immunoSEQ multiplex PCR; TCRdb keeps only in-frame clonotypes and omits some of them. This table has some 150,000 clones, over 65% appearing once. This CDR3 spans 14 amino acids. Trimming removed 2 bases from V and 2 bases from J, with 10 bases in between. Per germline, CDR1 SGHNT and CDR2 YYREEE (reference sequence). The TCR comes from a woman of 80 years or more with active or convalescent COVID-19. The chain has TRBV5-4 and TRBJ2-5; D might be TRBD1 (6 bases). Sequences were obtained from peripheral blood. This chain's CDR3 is CASSLYRAQETQYF. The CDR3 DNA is TGTGCCAGCAGCTTATACAGGGCACAAGAGACCCAGTACTTC.